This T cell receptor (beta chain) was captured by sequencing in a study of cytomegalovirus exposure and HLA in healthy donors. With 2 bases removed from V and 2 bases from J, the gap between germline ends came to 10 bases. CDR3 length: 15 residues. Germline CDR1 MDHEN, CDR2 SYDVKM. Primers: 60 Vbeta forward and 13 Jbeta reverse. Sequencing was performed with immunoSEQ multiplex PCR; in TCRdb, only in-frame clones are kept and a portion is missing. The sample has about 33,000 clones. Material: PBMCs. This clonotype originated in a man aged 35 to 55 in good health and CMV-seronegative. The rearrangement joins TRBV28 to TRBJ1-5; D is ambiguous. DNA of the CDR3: TGTGCCAGCAGTTTAGGCCTGAGGGGCAATCAGCCCCAGCATTTT. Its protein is CASSLGLRGNQPQHF.